Below, one T cell receptor (beta chain) is given with its context. Per germline, CDR1 MNHEY and CDR2 SMNVEV (reference sequence). The CDR3 extends over 17 amino acids. Deletions cut 5 bases from V and 3 bases from J, with 23 bases between. The entry originates in a study of Ad26.COV2.S vaccination and SARS-CoV-2 variants. Treatment denoted: some 19 received Ad26.COV2.S at low or high dose, single or two shots; about five received placebo; per-sample allocation not given. Each sample was drawn 63 days after the first injection (of vaccine or placebo). Clones were read by immunoSEQ multiplex PCR, and TCRdb kept only the in-frame ones, dropping some. The repertoire holds around 300,000 clones, with about 90% as singletons.

The chain carries TRBV27 and TRBJ2-7; D is unresolved. The clonotype originates from a person between 18 and 65 years old who received the Ad26.COV2.S COVID-19 vaccine or a placebo. Sample: peripheral blood, taken in a trial of Ad26.COV2.S vaccine versus placebo. The CDR3 spells CASSLGPTELLNYEQYF. CDR3 bases: TGTGCCAGCAGTCTAGGCCCAACAGAATTACTCAACTACGAGCAGTACTTC.